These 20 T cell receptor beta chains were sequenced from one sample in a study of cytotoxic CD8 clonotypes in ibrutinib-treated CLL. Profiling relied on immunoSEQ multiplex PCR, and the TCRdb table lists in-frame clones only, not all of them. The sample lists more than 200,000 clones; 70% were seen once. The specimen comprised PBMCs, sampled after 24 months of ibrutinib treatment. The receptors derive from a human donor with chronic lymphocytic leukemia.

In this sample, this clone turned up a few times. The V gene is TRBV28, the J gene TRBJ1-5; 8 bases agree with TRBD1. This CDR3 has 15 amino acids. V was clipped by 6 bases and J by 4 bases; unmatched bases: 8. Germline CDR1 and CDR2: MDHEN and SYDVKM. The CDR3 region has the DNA TGTGCCAGCAGCTCACCACAGGGGGTAAATCAGCCCCAGCATTTT. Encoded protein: CASSSPQGVNQPQHF.

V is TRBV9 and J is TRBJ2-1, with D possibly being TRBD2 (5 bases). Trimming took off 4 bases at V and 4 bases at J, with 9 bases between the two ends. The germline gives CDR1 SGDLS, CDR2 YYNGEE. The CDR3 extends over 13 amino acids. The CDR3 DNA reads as TGTGCCAGCAGCCCAGCGGATTACAATGAGCAGTTCTTC. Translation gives CASSPADYNEQFF.

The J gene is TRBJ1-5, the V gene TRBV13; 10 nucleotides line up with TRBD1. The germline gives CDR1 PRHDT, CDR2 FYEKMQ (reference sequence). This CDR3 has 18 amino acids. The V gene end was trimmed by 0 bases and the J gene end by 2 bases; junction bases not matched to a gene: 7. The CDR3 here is CASSLGRGTGARNQPQHF. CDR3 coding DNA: TGTGCCAGCAGCTTAGGTCGCGGGACAGGGGCACGCAATCAGCCCCAGCATTTT.

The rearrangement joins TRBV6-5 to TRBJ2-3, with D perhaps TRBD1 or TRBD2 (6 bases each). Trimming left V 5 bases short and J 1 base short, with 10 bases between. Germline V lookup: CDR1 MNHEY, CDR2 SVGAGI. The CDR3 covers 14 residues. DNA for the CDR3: TGTGCCAGCAGTCGGAGGGGGGGCACAGATACGCAGTATTTT. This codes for CASSRRGGTDTQYF.

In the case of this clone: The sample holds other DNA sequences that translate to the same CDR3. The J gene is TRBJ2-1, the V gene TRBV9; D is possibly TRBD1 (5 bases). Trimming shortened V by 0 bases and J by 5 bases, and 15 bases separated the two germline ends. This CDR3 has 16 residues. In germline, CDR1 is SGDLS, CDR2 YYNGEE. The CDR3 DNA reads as TGTGCCAGCAGCGTAGCTCTCAGGGAAGGAGACAATGAGCAGTTCTTC. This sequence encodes CASSVALREGDNEQFF.

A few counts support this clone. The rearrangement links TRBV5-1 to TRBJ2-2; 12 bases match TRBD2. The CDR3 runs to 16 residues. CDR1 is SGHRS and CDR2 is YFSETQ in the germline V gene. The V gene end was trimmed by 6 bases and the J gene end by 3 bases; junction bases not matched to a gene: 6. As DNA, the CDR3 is TGCGCCAGCACCTTAACTAGCGGGAGGTACACCGGGGAGCTGTTTTTT. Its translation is CASTLTSGRYTGELFF.

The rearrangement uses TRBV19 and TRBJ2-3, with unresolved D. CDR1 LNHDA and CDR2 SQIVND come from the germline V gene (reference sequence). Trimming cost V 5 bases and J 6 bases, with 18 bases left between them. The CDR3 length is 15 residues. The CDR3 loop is CASSSDLIGPDTQYF. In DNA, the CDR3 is TGTGCCAGTAGTTCGGACCTTATTGGTCCGGATACGCAGTATTTT.

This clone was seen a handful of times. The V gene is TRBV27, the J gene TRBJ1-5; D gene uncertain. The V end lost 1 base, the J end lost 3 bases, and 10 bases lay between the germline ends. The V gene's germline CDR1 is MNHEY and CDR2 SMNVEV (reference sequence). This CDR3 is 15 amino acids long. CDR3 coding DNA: TGTGCCAGCAGTTTATACAGCGGTCCCAATCAGCCCCAGCATTTT. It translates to CASSLYSGPNQPQHF.

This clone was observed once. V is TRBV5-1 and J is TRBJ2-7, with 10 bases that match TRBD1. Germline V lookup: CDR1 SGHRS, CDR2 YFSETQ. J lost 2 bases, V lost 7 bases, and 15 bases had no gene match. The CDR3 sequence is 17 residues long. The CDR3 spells CASRGTGVFKFTYEQYF. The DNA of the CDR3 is TGCGCCAGCCGCGGGACAGGGGTATTCAAATTCACCTACGAGCAGTACTTC.

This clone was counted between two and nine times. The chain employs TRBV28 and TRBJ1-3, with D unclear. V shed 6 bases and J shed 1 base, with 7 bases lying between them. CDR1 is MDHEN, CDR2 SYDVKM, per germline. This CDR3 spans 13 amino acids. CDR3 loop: CASSSPSGNTIYF. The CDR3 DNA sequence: TGTGCCAGCAGCTCGCCGTCTGGAAACACCATATATTTT.

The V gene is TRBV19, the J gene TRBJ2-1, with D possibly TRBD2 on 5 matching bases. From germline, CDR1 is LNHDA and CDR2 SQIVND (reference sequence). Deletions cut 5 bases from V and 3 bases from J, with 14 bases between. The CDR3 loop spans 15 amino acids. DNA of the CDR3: TGTGCCAGTAGTCATGGGGAGAACCTCTACAATGAGCAGTTCTTC. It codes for CASSHGENLYNEQFF.

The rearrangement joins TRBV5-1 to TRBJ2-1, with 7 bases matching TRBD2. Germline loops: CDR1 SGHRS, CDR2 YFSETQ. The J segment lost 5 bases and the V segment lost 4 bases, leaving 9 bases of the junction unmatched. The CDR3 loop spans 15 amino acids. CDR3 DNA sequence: TGCGCCAGCAGCCTACTAGCCGGACTAGACAATGAGCAGTTCTTC. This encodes CASSLLAGLDNEQFF.

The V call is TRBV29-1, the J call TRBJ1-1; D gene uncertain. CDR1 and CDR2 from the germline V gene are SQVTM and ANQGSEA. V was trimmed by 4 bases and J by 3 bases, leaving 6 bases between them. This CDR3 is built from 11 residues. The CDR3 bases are TGCAGCGTTGTTGAACACACTGAAGCTTTCTTT. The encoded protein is CSVVEHTEAFF.

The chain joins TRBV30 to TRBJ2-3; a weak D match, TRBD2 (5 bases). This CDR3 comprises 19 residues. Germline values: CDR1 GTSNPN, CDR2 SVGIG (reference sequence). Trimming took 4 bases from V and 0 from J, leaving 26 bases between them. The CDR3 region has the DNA TGTGCCTGGAAAGCATTGGGGAGTACGAGACCATCTAGCACAGATACGCAGTATTTT. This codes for CAWKALGSTRPSSTDTQYF.

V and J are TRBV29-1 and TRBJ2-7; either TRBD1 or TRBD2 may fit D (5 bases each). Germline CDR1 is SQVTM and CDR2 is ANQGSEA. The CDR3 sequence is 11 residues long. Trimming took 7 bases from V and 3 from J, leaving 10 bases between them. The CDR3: CSAGGDYEQYF. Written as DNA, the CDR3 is TGCAGCGCTGGGGGTGACTACGAGCAGTACTTC.

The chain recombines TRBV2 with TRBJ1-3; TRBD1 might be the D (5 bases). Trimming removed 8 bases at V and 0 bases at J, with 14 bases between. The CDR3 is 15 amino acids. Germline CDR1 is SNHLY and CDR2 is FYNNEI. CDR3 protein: CASASGRNSGNTIYF. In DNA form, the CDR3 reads TGTGCCAGCGCTTCGGGACGGAACTCTGGAAACACCATATATTTT.

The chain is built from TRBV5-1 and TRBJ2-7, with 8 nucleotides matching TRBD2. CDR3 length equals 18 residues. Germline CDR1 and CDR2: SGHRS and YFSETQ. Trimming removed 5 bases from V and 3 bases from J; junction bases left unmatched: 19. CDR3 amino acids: CASSYTGTRRIGDYEQYF. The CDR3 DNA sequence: TGCGCCAGCAGTTACACCGGGACTAGGCGCATTGGGGACTACGAGCAGTACTTC.

CDR3: CASSLGQGTDTQYF. CDR3 bases: TGTGCCAGCAGTCTCGGACAGGGAACAGATACGCAGTATTTT. The chain uses TRBV11-1 and TRBJ2-3; TRBD1 aligns across 8 bases. There are 14 residues in the CDR3. The germline V gene has CDR1 SGHAT and CDR2 FQDESV (reference sequence). The ends lost 6 bases at V and 3 bases at J; junction bases unmatched: 5.

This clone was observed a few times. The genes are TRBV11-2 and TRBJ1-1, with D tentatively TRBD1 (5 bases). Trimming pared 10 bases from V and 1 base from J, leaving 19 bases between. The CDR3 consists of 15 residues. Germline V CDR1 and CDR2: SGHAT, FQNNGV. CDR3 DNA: TGTGCCACCAGAAATCCGGGACGGACGAACACTGAAGCTTTCTTT. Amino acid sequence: CATRNPGRTNTEAFF.

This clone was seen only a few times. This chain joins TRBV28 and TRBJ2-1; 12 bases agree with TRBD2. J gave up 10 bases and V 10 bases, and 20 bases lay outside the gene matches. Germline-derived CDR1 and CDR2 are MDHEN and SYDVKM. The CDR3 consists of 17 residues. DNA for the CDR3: TGTGCCACCACGCCTAGCGGGAGGGCCATTATCTCCCTAGAGCAGTTCTTC. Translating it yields CATTPSGRAIISLEQFF.